A selection of T cell receptor beta chains follows, all from one sample in a study of blood T cell repertoires in COVID-19. Libraries were prepared by immunoSEQ multiplex PCR; TCRdb keeps only in-frame clonotypes and omits some of them. The table records 230,000 or so clones, about four fifths of them present only once. Specimen: PBMCs or T cells enriched from blood (not recorded which). The receptors stem from a man aged 50 or older who had recovered from COVID-19. The CDR3 runs from the conserved cysteine through the conserved F or W. Each record gives: CDR3 length, J gene, V gene, clone size, D gene, CDR3 DNA, CDR3 protein. A D gene is named only where the DNA matches it firmly. Clone size is stated in some rows and not others, as once, few, many or a class when expanded.

len: 17; j_gene: TRBJ1-2; v_gene: TRBV5-1; abundance: many; d_gene: NA; CDR3nt: TGCGCCAGCAGCCGCCGCGGACAGATTGAAGCTAACTATGGCTACACCTTC; CDR3aa: CASSRRGQIEANYGYTF
len: 14; j_gene: TRBJ1-4; v_gene: TRBV19; abundance: NA; d_gene: NA; CDR3nt: TGTGCCAGTACAGAGCTCCCCCGAGGAGAAAAACTGTTTTTT; CDR3aa: CASTELPRGEKLFF
len: 14; j_gene: TRBJ2-5; v_gene: TRBV5-1; abundance: NA; d_gene: NA; CDR3nt: TGCGCCAGCACCCCGGGAGGGGGCGTAGAGACCCAGTACTTC; CDR3aa: CASTPGGGVETQYF
len: 15; j_gene: TRBJ1-1; v_gene: TRBV13; abundance: few; d_gene: TRBD1; CDR3nt: TGTGCCAGCAGCTTACGACAGGGGGCGATCACTGAAGCTTTCTTT; CDR3aa: CASSLRQGAITEAFF
len: 15; j_gene: TRBJ1-1; v_gene: TRBV28; abundance: NA; d_gene: NA; CDR3nt: TGTGCCAGCAGGGTGCAACAGGGCATGAACACTGAAGCTTTCTTT; CDR3aa: CASRVQQGMNTEAFF
len: 17; j_gene: TRBJ2-1; v_gene: TRBV4-3; abundance: many; d_gene: TRBD2; CDR3nt: TGCGCCAGCAGCCCTCGGACTAGCGGGAGGTTGTACAATGAGCAGTTCTTC; CDR3aa: CASSPRTSGRLYNEQFF
len: 15; j_gene: TRBJ2-3; v_gene: TRBV4-2; abundance: NA; d_gene: NA; CDR3nt: TGTGCCAGCAGCCATGAACTAAAAGCACAAGATACGCAGTATTTT; CDR3aa: CASSHELKAQDTQYF
len: 14; j_gene: TRBJ2-7; v_gene: TRBV2; abundance: once; d_gene: NA; CDR3nt: TGTGTGGGAGGTGGGACCAAAACAACCTACGAGCAGTACTTC; CDR3aa: CVGGGTKTTYEQYF
len: 13; j_gene: TRBJ2-3; v_gene: TRBV7-9; abundance: once; d_gene: NA; CDR3nt: TGTTCATATTACACCTCTAGCACAGATACGCAGTATTTT; CDR3aa: CSYYTSSTDTQYF
len: 15; j_gene: TRBJ2-2; v_gene: TRBV7-8; abundance: few; d_gene: NA; CDR3nt: TGTGCCAGCAGCTTAGGCTCAGGGACACACGGGGAGCTGTTTTTT; CDR3aa: CASSLGSGTHGELFF
len: 17; j_gene: TRBJ1-5; v_gene: TRBV6-2/TRBV6-3; abundance: NA; d_gene: TRBD1; CDR3nt: TGTGCCAGCAGTTTCCTTGGGACAGGGATCACCGGGCAGCCCCAGCATTTT; CDR3aa: CASSFLGTGITGQPQHF
len: 17; j_gene: TRBJ2-1; v_gene: TRBV7-2; abundance: NA; d_gene: TRBD2; CDR3nt: TGTGCCAGCAGCTTAGCCCGCGGGAGCCCCTCCTACAATGAGCAGTTCTTC; CDR3aa: CASSLARGSPSYNEQFF
len: 16; j_gene: TRBJ2-1; v_gene: TRBV11-3; abundance: few; d_gene: NA; CDR3nt: TGTGCCAGCAGCTTAGATCGGAGGGGACTTCAGGATGAGCAGTTCTTC; CDR3aa: CASSLDRRGLQDEQFF
len: 15; j_gene: TRBJ2-7; v_gene: TRBV28; abundance: NA; d_gene: NA; CDR3nt: TGTGCCAGCAGTTTAGGTCACTTAAGGGGAAACGAGCAGTACTTC; CDR3aa: CASSLGHLRGNEQYF
len: 14; j_gene: TRBJ2-1; v_gene: TRBV6-5; abundance: once; d_gene: TRBD2; CDR3nt: TGTGCCAGCAGCTCAGCGGGAGGTCACAATGAGCAGTTCTTC; CDR3aa: CASSSAGGHNEQFF
len: 17; j_gene: TRBJ2-3; v_gene: TRBV18; abundance: NA; d_gene: NA; CDR3nt: TGTGCCAGCTCACGCACCGGCCAGGGAAGATCTTCTGATACGCAGTATTTT; CDR3aa: CASSRTGQGRSSDTQYF
len: 14; j_gene: TRBJ1-2; v_gene: TRBV29-1; abundance: once; d_gene: NA; CDR3nt: TGCAGCGTTGGCGGCAGGGTGGGGAACTATGGCTACACCTTC; CDR3aa: CSVGGRVGNYGYTF
len: 15; j_gene: TRBJ2-1; v_gene: TRBV5-6; abundance: NA; d_gene: TRBD2; CDR3nt: TGTGCCAGCAGCTTGGGGACTAGGGCCTACAATGAGCAGTTCTTC; CDR3aa: CASSLGTRAYNEQFF
len: 15; j_gene: TRBJ1-2; v_gene: TRBV9; abundance: NA; d_gene: TRBD1; CDR3nt: TGTGCCAGCAGCGTAGGGGGACAGGGCCACTATGGCTACACCTTC; CDR3aa: CASSVGGQGHYGYTF
len: 15; j_gene: TRBJ2-7; v_gene: TRBV9; abundance: NA; d_gene: TRBD1; CDR3nt: TGTGCCAGCAGCGTCGGACAGGGGGCGTCCTACGAGCAGTACTTC; CDR3aa: CASSVGQGASYEQYF
len: 13; j_gene: TRBJ2-3; v_gene: TRBV25-1; abundance: NA; d_gene: NA; CDR3nt: TGTGCCAGCAGTGAATTCTTTGTGGATACGCAGTATTTT; CDR3aa: CASSEFFVDTQYF
len: 14; j_gene: TRBJ1-3; v_gene: TRBV12-5; abundance: NA; d_gene: NA; CDR3nt: TGTGCTAGTGGTCCGAGGGGGTACGGAAACACCATATATTTT; CDR3aa: CASGPRGYGNTIYF
len: 18; j_gene: TRBJ1-4; v_gene: TRBV5-6; abundance: NA; d_gene: TRBD1; CDR3nt: TGTGCCAGCAGCTTGGAGCAGGGGACAGGGGCCCTTAATGAAAAACTGTTTTTT; CDR3aa: CASSLEQGTGALNEKLFF
len: 14; j_gene: TRBJ1-5; v_gene: TRBV10-3; abundance: NA; d_gene: NA; CDR3nt: TGTGCCATCAGTGGGGCGGGGGACAATCAGCCCCAGCATTTT; CDR3aa: CAISGAGDNQPQHF
len: 13; j_gene: TRBJ2-7; v_gene: TRBV28; abundance: NA; d_gene: NA; CDR3nt: TGTGCCAGCGGGCCAGGGTGGTCCTACGAGCAGTACTTC; CDR3aa: CASGPGWSYEQYF
len: 15; j_gene: TRBJ1-5; v_gene: TRBV2; abundance: few; d_gene: NA; CDR3nt: TGTGCCAGCAGTGAAAGAGGCAGGGTCCTGGGGCCCCAGCATTTT; CDR3aa: CASSERGRVLGPQHF
len: 16; j_gene: TRBJ2-2; v_gene: TRBV2; abundance: few; d_gene: NA; CDR3nt: TGTGCCAGCAGCCCTTTATGGACAGTCCAAACCGGGGAGCTGTTTTTT; CDR3aa: CASSPLWTVQTGELFF
len: 17; j_gene: TRBJ1-5; v_gene: TRBV6-2/TRBV6-3; abundance: NA; d_gene: TRBD1; CDR3nt: TGTGCCAGCAGTCCCCCTCCTGACAGGGAGCCCAATCAGCCCCAGCATTTT; CDR3aa: CASSPPPDREPNQPQHF
len: 15; j_gene: TRBJ1-1; v_gene: TRBV7-8; abundance: NA; d_gene: TRBD1; CDR3nt: TGTGCCAGCAGCCCTCCGGGACAGGCAAACACTGAAGCTTTCTTT; CDR3aa: CASSPPGQANTEAFF
len: 16; j_gene: TRBJ2-7; v_gene: TRBV5-1; abundance: NA; d_gene: TRBD2; CDR3nt: TGCGCCAGCAGCTCGGGGACTAGCGGGGGGACCTACGAGCAGTACTTC; CDR3aa: CASSSGTSGGTYEQYF
len: 13; j_gene: TRBJ2-3; v_gene: TRBV27; abundance: NA; d_gene: NA; CDR3nt: TGTGCCAGCAGCCACGACCCGAGGGATACGCAGTATTTT; CDR3aa: CASSHDPRDTQYF
len: 14; j_gene: TRBJ2-5; v_gene: TRBV2; abundance: NA; d_gene: TRBD1; CDR3nt: TGTGCCAGCAGTGAAAGGGGGCTAGCTGAGACCCAGTACTTC; CDR3aa: CASSERGLAETQYF
len: 12; j_gene: TRBJ2-7; v_gene: TRBV20-1; abundance: NA; d_gene: NA; CDR3nt: TGCAGTGCTAGTCTCGACAACTACGAGCAGTACTTC; CDR3aa: CSASLDNYEQYF
len: 16; j_gene: TRBJ2-7; v_gene: TRBV5-5; abundance: NA; d_gene: TRBD2; CDR3nt: TGTGCCAGCAGCTTGGGCGGCGCGGGGGGGACCTACGAGCAGTACTTC; CDR3aa: CASSLGGAGGTYEQYF
len: 12; j_gene: TRBJ1-1; v_gene: TRBV30; abundance: NA; d_gene: TRBD1; CDR3nt: TGTGCCTGGAGCGCAACAGGGGGTGAAGCTTTCTTT; CDR3aa: CAWSATGGEAFF
len: 12; j_gene: TRBJ2-1; v_gene: TRBV25-1; abundance: NA; d_gene: NA; CDR3nt: TGTGCCAGCAGGACAGGTTACAATGAGCAGTTCTTC; CDR3aa: CASRTGYNEQFF
len: 19; j_gene: TRBJ1-2; v_gene: TRBV10-3; abundance: few; d_gene: TRBD1; CDR3nt: TGTGCCATCAGTGAGAGCCCCTTCCCGGATTTGGGACAGGGGTATGGCTACACCTTC; CDR3aa: CAISESPFPDLGQGYGYTF
len: 15; j_gene: TRBJ1-2; v_gene: TRBV27; abundance: few; d_gene: NA; CDR3nt: TGTGCCAGCAGTTCCGCCCCAGGGTTGCCCTATGGCTACACCTTC; CDR3aa: CASSSAPGLPYGYTF
len: 13; j_gene: TRBJ1-1; v_gene: TRBV14; abundance: NA; d_gene: NA; CDR3nt: TGTGCCAGCAGCCAATATTTAGCCACTGAAGCTTTCTTT; CDR3aa: CASSQYLATEAFF
len: 16; j_gene: TRBJ1-6; v_gene: TRBV15; abundance: NA; d_gene: NA; CDR3nt: TGTGCCACCAGCGCGACCGACAGACAGATCAATTCACCCCTCCACTTT; CDR3aa: CATSATDRQINSPLHF
len: 14; j_gene: TRBJ2-7; v_gene: TRBV7-3; abundance: few; d_gene: NA; CDR3nt: TGTGCCAGCAGCTTAATGGGGGGTCAAGGCGAGCAGTACTTC; CDR3aa: CASSLMGGQGEQYF
len: 14; j_gene: TRBJ2-3; v_gene: TRBV10-3; abundance: NA; d_gene: TRBD1; CDR3nt: TGTGCCATCAGAGTCGGGACAGACACAGATACGCAGTATTTT; CDR3aa: CAIRVGTDTDTQYF
len: 17; j_gene: TRBJ2-6; v_gene: TRBV18; abundance: NA; d_gene: TRBD1; CDR3nt: TGTGCCAGCTCAACTACGCTTACAGGGGCGGGGGCCAACGTCCTGACTTTC; CDR3aa: CASSTTLTGAGANVLTF
len: 14; j_gene: TRBJ1-1; v_gene: TRBV5-1; abundance: NA; d_gene: TRBD1; CDR3nt: TGCGCCAGCAGCCACGGACAGGGGGCCACTGAAGCTTTCTTT; CDR3aa: CASSHGQGATEAFF
len: 13; j_gene: TRBJ2-7; v_gene: TRBV5-1; abundance: NA; d_gene: NA; CDR3nt: TGCGCCAGCAGCCAAGGGAGCTCCTACGAGCAGTACTTC; CDR3aa: CASSQGSSYEQYF
len: 17; j_gene: TRBJ1-3; v_gene: TRBV5-1; abundance: NA; d_gene: NA; CDR3nt: TGCGCCAGCAGCTTGGCGGAGGGGCCCTCCTCTGGAAACACCATATATTTT; CDR3aa: CASSLAEGPSSGNTIYF
len: 14; j_gene: TRBJ1-1; v_gene: TRBV28; abundance: NA; d_gene: NA; CDR3nt: TGTGCCAGCAGGACAACTGAGGACTTCACTGAAGCTTTCTTT; CDR3aa: CASRTTEDFTEAFF
len: 11; j_gene: TRBJ2-1; v_gene: TRBV6-6; abundance: NA; d_gene: TRBD2; CDR3nt: TGTGCCAGCACGAGGCGGGAGGGCCTTCTCTTC; CDR3aa: CASTRREGLLF
len: 13; j_gene: TRBJ1-2; v_gene: TRBV19; abundance: once; d_gene: NA; CDR3nt: TGTGCCAGTAGGGAGAGCAGGGCGTATGGCTACACCTTC; CDR3aa: CASRESRAYGYTF
len: 15; j_gene: TRBJ2-1; v_gene: TRBV18; abundance: few; d_gene: TRBD1; CDR3nt: TGTGCCAGCTCACGGGACAGGGGCCACTCGGATGAGCAGTTCTTC; CDR3aa: CASSRDRGHSDEQFF
len: 14; j_gene: TRBJ1-3; v_gene: TRBV3-1/TRBV3-2; abundance: NA; d_gene: TRBD1; CDR3nt: TGTGCCAGCAGCCTACAGGGGGGAGGAAACACCATATATTTT; CDR3aa: CASSLQGGGNTIYF